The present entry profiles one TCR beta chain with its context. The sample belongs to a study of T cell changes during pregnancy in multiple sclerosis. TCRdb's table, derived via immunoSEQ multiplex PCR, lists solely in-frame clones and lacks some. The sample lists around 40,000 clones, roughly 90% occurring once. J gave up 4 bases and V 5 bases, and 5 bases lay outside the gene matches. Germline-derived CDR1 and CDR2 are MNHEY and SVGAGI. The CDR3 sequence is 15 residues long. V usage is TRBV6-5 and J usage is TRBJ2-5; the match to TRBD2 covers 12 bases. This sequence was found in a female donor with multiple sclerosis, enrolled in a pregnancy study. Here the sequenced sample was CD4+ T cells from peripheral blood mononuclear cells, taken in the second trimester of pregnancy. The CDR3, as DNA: TGTGCCAGCAGTCAAGGACTAGCGGGGATAGAGACCCAGTACTTC. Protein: CASSQGLAGIETQYF.